This T cell receptor (beta chain) is drawn from a study of glioma-infiltrating T cells. The iRepertoire nested amplicon-rescue multiplex PCR amplified TCR alpha and beta CDR3s from RNA. A single record per CDR3 protein comes from TCRdb applying MiXCR to the multiplex PCR reads. This repertoire shows about 410,000 distinct CDR3 sequences, 41% found once; its top ten account for more than 10%. The clonotype was recovered from a human donor with low-grade glioma or glioblastoma, undergoing nonglioma brain surgery, or in good health (not recorded which). The source material was glioma tissue, nonneoplastic brain tissue, or PBMCs (not recorded which).

The CDR3 sequence: CASSYTRDWTYEQYF. In DNA form, the CDR3 reads TGTGCCAGCAGTTACACTCGGGACTGGACGTACGAGCAGTACTTC. The rearrangement uses TRBV6-5 and TRBJ2-7; D perhaps matches TRBD2 (6 bases). With 2 bases removed from V and 4 bases from J, the gap between germline ends came to 15 bases. The CDR3 is made up of 15 amino acids. Germline V gives CDR1 MNHEY, CDR2 SVGAGI.